This TCR beta chain appears in the sequencing data of a study of identifying expanded T cells in peripheral blood. The repertoire was sequenced with immunoSEQ multiplex PCR; TCRdb's copy has only in-frame clones and lacks some. The table shows 120,000 or so clones, with approximately 84% occurring only once. The germline gives CDR1 MNHNY, CDR2 SVGAGI (reference sequence). The CDR3 covers 11 residues. V was cut by 8 bases and J by 6 bases, with 10 bases left in between. Sequenced material: blood. The clonotype comes from a person aged 18-70 years in good health. The gene calls are TRBV6-6 and TRBJ1-1; D gene ambiguous. The CDR3: CASPAGAEAFF. CDR3 DNA: TGTGCCAGCCCAGCCGGTGCTGAAGCTTTCTTT.